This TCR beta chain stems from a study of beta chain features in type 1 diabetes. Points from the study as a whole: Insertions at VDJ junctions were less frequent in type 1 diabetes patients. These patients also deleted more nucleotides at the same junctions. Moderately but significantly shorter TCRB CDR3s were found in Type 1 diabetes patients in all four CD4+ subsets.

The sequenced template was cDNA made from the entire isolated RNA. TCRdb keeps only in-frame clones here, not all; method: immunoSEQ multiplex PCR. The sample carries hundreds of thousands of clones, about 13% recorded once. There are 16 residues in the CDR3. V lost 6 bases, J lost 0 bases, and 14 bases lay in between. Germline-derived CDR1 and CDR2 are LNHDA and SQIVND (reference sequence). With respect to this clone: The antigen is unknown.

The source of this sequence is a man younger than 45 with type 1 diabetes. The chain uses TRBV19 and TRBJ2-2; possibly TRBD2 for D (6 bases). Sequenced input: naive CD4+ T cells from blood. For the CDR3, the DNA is TGTGCCAGTAGAGCTTTAGCGGCCACGAACACCGGGGAGCTGTTTTTT. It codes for CASRALAATNTGELFF.